These 15 T cell receptor beta chains were sequenced from one sample in a study of blood T cells in healthy people across ages. Primers used in a second PCR of roughly 6 to 11 cycles were a sample-barcoded 5' primer and a J-beta primer mix. TCRdb ran MiXCR on the 5' RACE reads and lists one entry per CDR3 protein. The sample has approximately 320,000 distinct CDR3 sequences, roughly a quarter seen once. Sequencing used blood. Receptors originate from a woman aged 65 to 85 in good health.

The V gene is TRBV4-3, the J gene TRBJ2-7, with D possibly TRBD1 on 5 matching bases. Trimming removed 0 bases at V and 6 bases at J, with 12 bases between. The CDR3 covers 14 residues. Germline lookup yields CDR1 LGHNA and CDR2 YSLEER. This CDR3 is CASSQEAGKGEQYF. CDR3 DNA sequence: TGCGCCAGCAGCCAAGAGGCAGGGAAGGGCGAGCAGTACTTC.

This clonotype was recorded many times. The V and J genes are TRBV29-1 and TRBJ2-1, with D unclear. CDR3 size: 12 residues. Deletions cut 6 bases from V and 10 bases from J, with 16 bases between. CDR1 is SQVTM and CDR2 is ANQGSEA in the germline V gene. DNA of the CDR3: TGCAGCGTAGAGCGTAGGTCCCGGGAGCAGTTCTTC. Amino acid sequence: CSVERRSREQFF.

The chain uses TRBV3-1 and TRBJ2-7; 7 bases agree with TRBD1. The CDR3 runs 16 residues. Trimming at V came to 2 bases and at J to 5 bases, leaving 12 bases not matched to a gene. The germline V gene has CDR1 LGHDT and CDR2 YNNKEL (reference sequence). This chain's CDR3 is CASSQHPTGSFDEQYF. As DNA, the CDR3 is TGTGCCAGCAGCCAACACCCGACAGGGAGTTTTGACGAGCAGTACTTC.

This clonotype was recorded a few times. This rearrangement joins TRBV12-5 to TRBJ2-3; tentative D call: TRBD2 (5 bases). Germline CDR1 LGHNT, CDR2 FRNRAP. The CDR3 is made up of 14 amino acids. V was pared by 6 bases and J by 8 bases, with 18 bases between. The CDR3 DNA sequence: TGTGCTAGTGGCTTCTCCCACCAAGCGGTTACGCAGTATTTT. It codes for CASGFSHQAVTQYF.

This clonotype turned up a few times. The chain has TRBV5-5 and TRBJ1-2; D is perhaps TRBD1 (5 bases). V lost 0 bases to trimming and J lost 4 bases, with 10 bases between them. Germline V lookup: CDR1 SGHKS, CDR2 YYEKEE (reference sequence). This CDR3 is built from 14 residues. As DNA, the CDR3 is TGTGCCAGCAGCTTGGGCCAGGGCGGCTATGGCTACACCTTC. This gives the protein CASSLGQGGYGYTF.

The chain recombines TRBV2 with TRBJ1-5; D is uncertain. CDR1 and CDR2 from the germline V gene are SNHLY and FYNNEI. The V gene lost 5 bases and the J gene lost 0 bases, with 11 bases spanning the gap. The CDR3 has 15 residues. CDR3 coding DNA: TGTGCCAGCAGTTTGGAGCAAATTAGCAATCAGCCCCAGCATTTT. Protein: CASSLEQISNQPQHF.

There are a few counts of this clonotype. The chain employs TRBV28 and TRBJ2-3, with D unclear. Per the germline V gene, CDR1 is MDHEN and CDR2 is SYDVKM. Trimming removed 1 base from V and 6 bases from J, with 11 bases in between. The CDR3 sequence is 14 residues long. The CDR3 DNA sequence: TGTGCCAGCAGTTTATCACCCGGGCAGGATACGCAGTATTTT. Residues: CASSLSPGQDTQYF.

The table lists this clonotype with a few counts. The J gene is TRBJ2-5, the V gene TRBV10-3; TRBD1 agrees at 7 bases. J lost 2 bases, V lost 9 bases, and 6 bases had no gene match. Germline values: CDR1 ENHRY, CDR2 SYGVKD. The CDR3 runs 13 residues. This CDR3 is CAMGTGQQETQYF. In nucleotides, the CDR3 is TGTGCCATGGGGACGGGACAGCAAGAGACCCAGTACTTC.

V and J are TRBV12-3 or TRBV12-4 and TRBJ1-2, with 7 bases matching TRBD1. There are 17 residues in the CDR3. Germline trimming cut 1 base from V and 0 bases from J; bases unmatched to any gene: 8. The CDR3 DNA sequence: TGTGCCAGCAGTTTAGTGGGCGACAGGGACTCTAACTATGGCTACACCTTC. It specifies CASSLVGDRDSNYGYTF.

The V gene is TRBV28, the J gene TRBJ2-7, with a possible D match to TRBD2 (6 bases). Trimming pared 4 bases from V and 4 bases from J, leaving 17 bases between. Germline CDR1 reads MDHEN; CDR2 reads SYDVKM. CDR3 length equals 15 residues. CDR3 sequence reads: CASSSPGKGGYEQYF. The CDR3 bases are TGTGCCAGCAGTTCCCCTGGGAAAGGAGGGTACGAGCAGTACTTC.

The sample holds many counts of this clonotype. The chain has TRBV29-1 and TRBJ2-1; D unclear. CDR3 length: 13 amino acids. Trimming took off 0 bases at V and 9 bases at J, with 12 bases between the two ends. Germline CDR1 and CDR2: SQVTM and ANQGSEA. In DNA form, the CDR3 reads TGCAGCGTTGAAGATGTTCAGATAGGTGAGCAGTTCTTC. Its protein is CSVEDVQIGEQFF.

This clonotype was picked up a small number of times. The chain employs TRBV4-2 and TRBJ1-6, with D uncertain. This CDR3 is built from 19 residues. V lost 0 bases, J lost 0 bases, and 15 bases lay in between. CDR1 and CDR2 from the germline V gene are LGHNA and YNFKEQ. This CDR3 reads CASSQETNSMSSYNSPLHF. CDR3 coding DNA: TGTGCCAGCAGCCAAGAAACTAATTCCATGAGCTCCTATAATTCACCCCTCCACTTT.

The rearrangement joins TRBV20-1 to TRBJ1-5; the D is unclear. From germline, CDR1 is DFQATT and CDR2 SNEGSKA (reference sequence). This CDR3 contains 14 residues. Trimming cost V 0 bases and J 2 bases, with 8 bases left between them. In DNA, the CDR3 is TGCAGTGCTAGAGATAGACGGGGCAATCAGCCCCAGCATTTT. Residues: CSARDRRGNQPQHF.

There are a few counts of this clonotype. This chain connects TRBV6-6 to TRBJ2-1; 10 bases agree with TRBD1. Germline CDR1 MNHNY, CDR2 SVGAGI (reference sequence). Trimming took 6 bases from V and 6 from J; bases not matched to a gene: 5. The CDR3 runs to 14 residues. The CDR3 loop is CASSGQGGPNEQFF. DNA for the CDR3: TGTGCCAGCAGCGGACAGGGGGGCCCCAATGAGCAGTTCTTC.

This clonotype was seen more than once but under ten times. The chain carries TRBV6-5 and TRBJ2-2; D remains unclear. The CDR3 contains 13 residues. Germline V gene lookup returns CDR1 MNHEY and CDR2 SVGAGI. Trimming shortened V by 2 bases and J by 6 bases, and 7 bases separated the two germline ends. The CDR3 DNA reads TGTGCCAGCAGTTACGAGGCCCCCGGGGAGCTGTTTTTT. Translation gives CASSYEAPGELFF.